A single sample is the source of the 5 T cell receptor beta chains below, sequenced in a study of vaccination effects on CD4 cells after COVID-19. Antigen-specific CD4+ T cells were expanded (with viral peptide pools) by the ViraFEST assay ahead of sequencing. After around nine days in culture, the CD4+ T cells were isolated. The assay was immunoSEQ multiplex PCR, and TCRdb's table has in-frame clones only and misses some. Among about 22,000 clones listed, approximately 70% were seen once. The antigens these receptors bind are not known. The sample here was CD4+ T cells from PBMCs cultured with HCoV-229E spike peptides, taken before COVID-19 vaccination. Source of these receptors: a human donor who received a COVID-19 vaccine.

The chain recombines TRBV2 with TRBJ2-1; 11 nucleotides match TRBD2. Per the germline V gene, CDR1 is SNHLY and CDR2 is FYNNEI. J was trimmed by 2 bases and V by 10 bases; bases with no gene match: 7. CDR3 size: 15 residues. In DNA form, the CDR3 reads TGTGCCATTACTAGCGGGAGCGGGGCCTACAATGAGCAGTTCTTC. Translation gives CAITSGSGAYNEQFF.

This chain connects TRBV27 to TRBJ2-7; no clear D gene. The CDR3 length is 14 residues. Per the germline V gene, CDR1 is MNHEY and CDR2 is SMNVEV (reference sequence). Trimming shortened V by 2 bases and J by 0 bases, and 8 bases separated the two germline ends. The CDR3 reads CASSLERPSYEQYF. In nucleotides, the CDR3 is TGTGCCAGCAGTTTAGAGCGTCCCTCCTACGAGCAGTACTTC.

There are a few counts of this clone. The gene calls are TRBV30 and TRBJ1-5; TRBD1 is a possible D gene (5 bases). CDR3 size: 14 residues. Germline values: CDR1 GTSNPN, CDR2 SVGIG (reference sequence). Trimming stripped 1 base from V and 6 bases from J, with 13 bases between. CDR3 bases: TGTGCCTGGAGTGGAAGGGGTTTGGGTCAGCCCCAGCATTTT. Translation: CAWSGRGLGQPQHF.

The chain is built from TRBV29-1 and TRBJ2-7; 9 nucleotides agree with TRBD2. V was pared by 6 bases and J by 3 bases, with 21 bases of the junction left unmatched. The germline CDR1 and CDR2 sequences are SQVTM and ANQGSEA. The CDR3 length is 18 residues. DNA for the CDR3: TGCAGCGTGAGGACGGGGACTAGCTACTCCGTCGGCGGCTACGAGCAGTACTTC. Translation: CSVRTGTSYSVGGYEQYF.

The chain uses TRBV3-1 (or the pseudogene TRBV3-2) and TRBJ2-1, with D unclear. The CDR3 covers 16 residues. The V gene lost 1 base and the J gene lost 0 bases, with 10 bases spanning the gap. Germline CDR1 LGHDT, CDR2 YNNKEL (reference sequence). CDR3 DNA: TGTGCCAGCAGCCAAGGCTGGATGTCCTCCTACAATGAGCAGTTCTTC. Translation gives CASSQGWMSSYNEQFF.